This T cell receptor beta chain was sequenced for a study of shared clonotypes between healthy human individuals. Deep was the level at which the assay was run. Only in-frame clones appear in the TCRdb table, and some are missing; sequencing was by immunoSEQ multiplex PCR. The sample lists 470,000 or so clones, around 73% seen once, with more than 10% in the top ten. Germline V gives CDR1 SGHVS, CDR2 FNYEAQ. V shed 1 base, J shed 9 bases, and the junction held 10 bases outside the gene matches. This CDR3 has 15 residues. This clonotype was obtained from a woman aged 40 to 55 in good health. Some clones in this sample may be carry-over from other donors' samples. The specimen sequenced was PBMCs. This chain joins TRBV7-6 and TRBJ2-5; TRBD2 matches 8 bases. The chain's CDR3 is CASSLVAGGAGAQYF. CDR3 bases: TGTGCCAGCAGCTTAGTGGCGGGGGGCGCGGGCGCCCAGTACTTC.